The clone carrying this TCR beta chain was seen many times. The antigen remains undetermined. Preparing the TCRbeta library involved the use of unique molecular identifiers. MiXCR, applied by TCRdb to the PCR reads, yields one record per CDR3 protein. The table includes about 200,000 distinct CDR3 sequences, 5.5% to 7% detected once. These data originate in a study of T-cell reconstitution after alpha-beta-depleted transplantation in children. The study's findings and limits: The main origin of T-cell counts and diversity one year after transplant was newly produced T cells. Alpha-beta T cells present about two months after transplant were reported to originate from several hundred expanded graft clones. Some patients' high day-60 TCRbeta diversity was traced to surviving recipient T cells and thymic progenitors.

The CDR3 consists of 15 residues. Germline V CDR1 and CDR2: SQVTM, ANQGSEA. V gave up 6 bases and J gave up 0 bases, with 17 bases separating them. The sequenced sample was PBMCs, obtained before TCRalphabeta/CD19-depleted stem cell transplant. The receptor was isolated from a boy aged 2 to 10 with acute lymphoblastic leukemia, due to receive a stem cell transplant. The V gene is TRBV29-1, the J gene TRBJ2-5; maybe TRBD2 (5 bases). The CDR3 DNA sequence: TGCAGCGTCCCTGGGAGCGGTGCGTACCAAGAGACCCAGTACTTC. Its protein is CSVPGSGAYQETQYF.